This T cell receptor (beta chain) originates from a study of beta chain features in type 1 diabetes. cDNA synthesis used the whole RNA isolate, giving expressed TCRB sequences. Method: immunoSEQ multiplex PCR; TCRdb's copy keeps in-frame clones and lacks some. The repertoire holds under 900,000 clones, with roughly 17% as singletons. In the case of this clone: Other DNA sequences in the same sample also yield this CDR3.

Source material: naive CD4+ T cells from blood. The origin of this receptor is a woman aged 18-29 years in good health.

The CDR3 region is CASTGNYGYTF. The CDR3 bases are TGTGCCAGCACCGGGAACTATGGCTACACCTTC. The chain has TRBV28 and TRBJ1-2; D is ambiguous. Looked up from germline, CDR1 is MDHEN and CDR2 is SYDVKM. V dropped 7 bases and J dropped 2 bases, with 5 bases sitting between them. There are 11 residues in the CDR3.